Below are 23 T cell receptor beta chains sequenced from a single sample in a study of PD-1 blockade in mismatch repair-deficient tumors. Generated by immunoSEQ multiplex PCR, the TCRdb table keeps only in-frame clones and is missing some. The table includes 60,000 to 75,000 clones, 88% detected once. The material was peripheral blood, obtained 52 weeks after starting pembrolizumab. The receptors shown here come from an adult with mismatch repair-deficient cancer.

The chain uses TRBV6-5 and TRBJ2-1, with TRBD2 as a possible D gene (5 bases). V shed 0 bases and J shed 7 bases, with 7 bases lying between them. This CDR3 contains 13 residues. Germline CDR1 and CDR2: MNHEY and SVGAGI. The CDR3: CASSYSTGNEQFF. In nucleotides, the CDR3 is TGTGCCAGCAGTTACTCGACGGGAAATGAGCAGTTCTTC.

Written as DNA, the CDR3 is TGTGCCAGCAGCCCCCAGGGACTAGCCTACAATGAGCAGTTCTTC. Translated: CASSPQGLAYNEQFF. The V call is TRBV9, the J call TRBJ2-1; the match to TRBD2 covers 8 bases. Trimming took 4 bases from V and 2 from J; bases not matched to a gene: 5. The germline CDR1 and CDR2 sequences are SGDLS and YYNGEE. The CDR3 is 15 amino acids.

Here the CDR3 DNA reads TGTGCCAGCAGCCTGGGCTACGAGCAGTACTTC. Translation: CASSLGYEQYF. The rearrangement links TRBV14 to TRBJ2-7; no definite D call. V shed 4 bases and J shed 3 bases, with 4 bases lying between them. Germline lookup yields CDR1 SGHDN and CDR2 FVKESK. The CDR3 is 11 amino acids. Using reference TRBV14 and TRBJ2-7 for the parts outside the CDR3, the full variable domain is EAGVTQFPSHSVIEKGQTVTLRCDPISGHDNLYWYRRVMGKEIKFLLHFVKESKQDESGMPNNRFLAERTGGTYSTLKVQPAELEDSGVYFCASSLGYEQYFGPGTRLTVT.

The chain combines TRBV27 with TRBJ1-4, with D possibly matching TRBD1 (5 bases). Trimming pared 4 bases from V and 13 bases from J, leaving 19 bases between. The CDR3 has 14 amino acids. Germline loops: CDR1 MNHEY, CDR2 SMNVEV (reference sequence). CDR3 sequence reads: CASSWDGTMRGLFF. The CDR3 coding sequence is TGTGCCAGCAGTTGGGACGGAACTATGCGTGGACTGTTTTTT.

The chain has TRBV27 and TRBJ2-5; no firm D call. The CDR3 contains 14 residues. V shed 5 bases and J shed 1 base, with 11 bases lying between them. Germline CDR1 MNHEY, CDR2 SMNVEV (reference sequence). The CDR3: CASSPLPGQETQYF. The CDR3 DNA follows: TGTGCCAGCAGTCCCCTTCCGGGCCAAGAGACCCAGTACTTC.

The rearrangement links TRBV28 to TRBJ1-1, with D perhaps matching TRBD1 (5 bases). CDR1 is MDHEN, CDR2 SYDVKM, per germline. Deletions cut 6 bases from V and 4 bases from J, with 18 bases between. This CDR3 spans 15 amino acids. CDR3 sequence: CASSPSGAGSTEAFF. CDR3 DNA: TGTGCCAGCAGCCCTAGTGGGGCCGGGAGCACTGAAGCTTTCTTT. The variable domain in full, with the rest retrieved from reference TRBV28 and TRBJ1-1, is DVKVTQSSRYLVKRTGEKVFLECVQDMDHENMFWYRQDPGLGLRLIYFSYDVKMKEKGDIPEGYSVSREKKERFSLILESASTNQTSMYLCASSPSGAGSTEAFFGQGTRLTVV.

V gene TRBV27 combines with J gene TRBJ2-7; 7 nucleotides align to TRBD1. The CDR3 is made up of 16 amino acids. Trimming at V came to 4 bases and at J to 2 bases, leaving 11 bases not matched to a gene. Germline V gives CDR1 MNHEY, CDR2 SMNVEV (reference sequence). As DNA, the CDR3 is TGTGCCAGCAGTTCCTCACAGGGGCCAAAGACCTACGAGCAGTACTTC. Protein product: CASSSSQGPKTYEQYF.

This sequence joins TRBV2 and TRBJ2-5; 10 bases line up with TRBD1. Germline V gene lookup returns CDR1 SNHLY and CDR2 FYNNEI. The J segment lost 4 bases and the V segment lost 6 bases, leaving 11 bases of the junction unmatched. The CDR3 runs to 16 residues. The CDR3 nucleotides are TGTGCCAGCAGCGGGGGGGACAGGGGCGCCCCAGAGACCCAGTACTTC. It yields the protein CASSGGDRGAPETQYF.

The chain uses TRBV6-5 and TRBJ2-5; D call uncertain. The germline V and J ends were trimmed by 4 bases and 2 bases, with 11 bases remaining between them. This CDR3 comprises 14 residues. CDR1 MNHEY and CDR2 SVGAGI come from the germline V gene. CDR3 region: CASSSSHRQETQYF. The CDR3 DNA sequence: TGTGCCAGCAGTTCCTCCCACCGACAAGAGACCCAGTACTTC.

The J gene is TRBJ2-2, the V gene TRBV7-2; the D gene is possibly TRBD1 (5 bases). The CDR3 contains 16 residues. Per the germline V gene, CDR1 is SGHTA and CDR2 is FQGNSA. V was clipped by 1 base and J by 5 bases, with 14 bases between them. Here the CDR3 reads CASSLEGVARTGELFF. CDR3 coding DNA: TGTGCCAGCAGCTTAGAAGGGGTGGCGAGGACCGGGGAGCTGTTTTTT.

J is TRBJ2-1 and V is TRBV10-1; 9 nucleotides line up with TRBD1. The germline gives CDR1 WNHNN, CDR2 SYGVQD (reference sequence). V dropped 2 bases and J dropped 7; count of bases not matched to a gene: 3. The CDR3 has 14 residues. The CDR3 DNA reads as TGCGCCAGCAGTGAGGGGACAGGGTTAAATGAGCAGTTCTTC. Its translation: CASSEGTGLNEQFF.

V gene TRBV27 combines with J gene TRBJ2-7; D ambiguous. Germline V gene data show CDR1 as MNHEY and CDR2 as SMNVEV (reference sequence). V lost 3 bases, J lost 6 bases, and 12 bases lay in between. The CDR3 contains 13 residues. The CDR3 nucleotides are TGTGCCAGCAGTTTCGGTCTGGGTGGCGAGCAGTACTTC. Residues: CASSFGLGGEQYF.

This clone was recorded a few times. This sequence joins TRBV28 and TRBJ2-7; 9 positions match TRBD1. Trimming took 6 bases from V and 7 from J; bases not matched to a gene: 7. The CDR3 runs to 13 residues. Germline lookup yields CDR1 MDHEN and CDR2 SYDVKM. The CDR3 is CASSRRTGVEQYF. DNA of the CDR3: TGTGCCAGCAGCCGTAGGACAGGGGTAGAGCAGTACTTC.

This chain links TRBV4-2 with TRBJ2-2, with D possibly being TRBD2 (5 bases). Germline values: CDR1 LGHNA, CDR2 YNFKEQ. The CDR3 is 16 residues long. Deletions cut 1 base from V and 0 bases from J, with 9 bases between. The chain's CDR3 is CASSQVRVANTGELFF. CDR3 nucleotides: TGTGCCAGCAGCCAAGTGCGGGTCGCGAACACCGGGGAGCTGTTTTTT.

The V and J genes are TRBV11-2 and TRBJ2-3; 7 bases align to TRBD2. The V gene end was trimmed by 1 base and the J gene end by 4 bases; junction bases not matched to a gene: 5. The germline V gene has CDR1 SGHAT and CDR2 FQNNGV. This CDR3 spans 15 amino acids. The CDR3: CASSLALAGADTQYF. DNA for the CDR3: TGTGCCAGCAGCTTAGCGCTGGCGGGAGCAGATACGCAGTATTTT.

The J gene is TRBJ2-3, the V gene TRBV11-2; D is unresolved. The germline CDR1 and CDR2 sequences are SGHAT and FQNNGV. This CDR3 region has 14 residues. Trimming removed 1 base from V and 2 bases from J, with 7 bases in between. CDR3 residues: CASSLGHYTDTQYF. The CDR3 DNA reads as TGTGCCAGCAGCTTAGGACACTACACAGATACGCAGTATTTT. Full variable domain (rest looked up from reference TRBV11-2 and TRBJ2-3): EAGVAQSPRYKIIEKRQSVAFWCNPISGHATLYWYQQILGQGPKLLIQFQNNGVVDDSQLPKDRFSAERLKGVDSTLKIQPAKLEDSAVYLCASSLGHYTDTQYFGPGTRLTVL.

The V and J genes are TRBV9 and TRBJ1-1; TRBD1 might be the D (6 bases). Germline CDR1 reads SGDLS; CDR2 reads YYNGEE. The CDR3 has 15 residues. V lost 5 bases, J lost 4 bases, and 18 bases lay in between. The chain's CDR3 is CASSGRGSPSTEAFF. DNA for the CDR3: TGTGCCAGCAGTGGAAGGGGGTCTCCGTCCACTGAAGCTTTCTTT.

This chain joins TRBV18 and TRBJ2-2; a possible D gene is TRBD1 (6 bases). Germline V gives CDR1 KGHSH, CDR2 LQKENI. This CDR3 has 15 residues. V was clipped by 4 bases and J by 0 bases, with 9 bases between them. CDR3 DNA sequence: TGTGCCAGCTCACAACAGGGTTCGAACACCGGGGAGCTGTTTTTT. Amino acid sequence: CASSQQGSNTGELFF.

V gene TRBV5-3 combines with J gene TRBJ2-3, with D hard to call. TRBV5-3 is assigned to the ORF class and has an uncertain function. The ends were cut back, 8 bases at V and 2 bases at J, with 0 bases in the middle. The length of the CDR3 is 9 residues. The CDR3 sequence is CASTDTQYF. The CDR3 DNA follows: TGTGCCAGCACAGATACGCAGTATTTT.

This clone was recorded only once. V gene TRBV30 combines with J gene TRBJ1-1; D unclear. Germline values: CDR1 GTSNPN, CDR2 SVGIG (reference sequence). The V and J ends lost 3 bases and 10 bases respectively, with 15 bases between them. The CDR3 is made up of 12 amino acids. CDR3 DNA sequence: TGTGCCTGGAGGACGGCCGGCTTGGTAGCTTTCTTT. Translating gives CAWRTAGLVAFF.

The CDR3 loop reads CASSPGSPDEQFF. The CDR3 DNA is TGTGCCAGTTCACCGGGGAGCCCCGATGAGCAGTTCTTC. J is TRBJ2-1 and V is TRBV11-2; a weak D match, TRBD2 (5 bases). This CDR3 spans 13 amino acids. Trimming removed 9 bases at V and 8 bases at J, with 17 bases between. Per the germline V gene, CDR1 is SGHAT and CDR2 is FQNNGV.

J is TRBJ1-2 and V is TRBV28, with D hard to call. V lost 3 bases to trimming and J lost 1 base, with 9 bases between them. The CDR3 spans 14 residues. Germline CDR1 reads MDHEN; CDR2 reads SYDVKM. CDR3: CASSFSVVNYGYTF. In DNA form, the CDR3 reads TGTGCCAGCAGTTTTTCGGTCGTTAACTATGGCTACACCTTC.

V gene TRBV6-5 combines with J gene TRBJ2-1; 14 bases are a match to TRBD2. Trimming removed 0 bases from V and 6 bases from J; junction bases left unmatched: 1. Germline V gene sequence: CDR1 MNHEY, CDR2 SVGAGI. The CDR3 totals 16 residues. CDR3 coding DNA: TGTGCCAGCAGTTACTCGACTAGCGGGAGGGCCAATGAGCAGTTCTTC. It encodes CASSYSTSGRANEQFF.